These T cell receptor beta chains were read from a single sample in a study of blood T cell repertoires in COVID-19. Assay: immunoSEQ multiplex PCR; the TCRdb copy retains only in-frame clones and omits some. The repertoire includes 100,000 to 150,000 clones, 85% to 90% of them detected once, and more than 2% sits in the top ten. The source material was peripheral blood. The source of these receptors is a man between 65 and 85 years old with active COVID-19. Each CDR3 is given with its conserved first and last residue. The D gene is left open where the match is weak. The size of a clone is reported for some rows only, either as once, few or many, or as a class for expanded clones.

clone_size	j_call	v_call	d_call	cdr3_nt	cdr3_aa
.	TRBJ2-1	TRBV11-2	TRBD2	TGTGCCAGCAGCCCTGAGACTAGCGGCCTTTACAATGAGCAGTTCTTC	CASSPETSGLYNEQFF
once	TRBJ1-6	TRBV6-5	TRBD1	TGTGCCAGCAGCCGAGACAGGGATAATTCACCCCTCCACTTT	CASSRDRDNSPLHF
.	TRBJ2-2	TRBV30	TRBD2	TGTGCCTGGAGTGGTCTAGCGGGACTCACCGGGGAGCTGTTTTTT	CAWSGLAGLTGELFF
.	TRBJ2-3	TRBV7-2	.	TGTGCCAGCAGGGGTGGGGCTATAAACACAGATACGCAGTATTTT	CASRGGAINTDTQYF
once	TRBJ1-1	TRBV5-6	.	TGTGCCAGCAGCTTGGGTACTTCGTTTTACGGTTTCTTT	CASSLGTSFYGFF
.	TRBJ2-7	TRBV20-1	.	TGCAGTGCCCAGACCCTAGCGCACAATGTCTTC	CSAQTLAHNVF
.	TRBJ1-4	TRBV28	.	TGTGCCAGCAGGGGGGGGACGGCAACTAATGAAAAACTGTTTTTT	CASRGGTATNEKLFF
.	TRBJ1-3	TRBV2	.	TGTGCCAGCAATAAAGGGAGTGGAAACACCATATATTTT	CASNKGSGNTIYF
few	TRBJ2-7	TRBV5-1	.	TGCGCCAGCAGCTTGGGACGAGGTGGCTACGAGCAGTACTTC	CASSLGRGGYEQYF
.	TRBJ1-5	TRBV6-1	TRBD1	TGTGCCAGCAGTGAGGCAGGGGGCGGTCAGCCCCAGCATTTT	CASSEAGGGQPQHF
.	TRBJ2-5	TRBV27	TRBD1	TGTGCCAGCAGAAGGACAGGGGGAGAGACCCAGTACTTC	CASRRTGGETQYF
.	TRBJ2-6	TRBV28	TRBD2	TGTGCCACCGGGGGGGCTAGCTCTGGGGCCAACGTCCTGACTTTC	CATGGASSGANVLTF
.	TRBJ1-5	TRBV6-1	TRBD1	TGTGCCAGCAGTGTCATCGGGACAGAGGGGAATCAGCCCCAGCATTTT	CASSVIGTEGNQPQHF
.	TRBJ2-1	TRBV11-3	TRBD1	TGTGCCAGCAGCCCGGGACAGGGTGGTTCAGGAGAGCAGTTCTTC	CASSPGQGGSGEQFF
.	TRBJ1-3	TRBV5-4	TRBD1	TGTGCCAGCAGCTGGACAGGTTCAAGATTCGGAAACACCATATATTTT	CASSWTGSRFGNTIYF
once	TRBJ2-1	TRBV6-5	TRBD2	TGTGCCAGCAGTCCATCCGAGGGAGGGCGGAATGAGCAGTTCTTC	CASSPSEGGRNEQFF
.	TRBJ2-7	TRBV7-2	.	TGTGCCAGCAGCTTAGGAACAGGGAGCTCCTACGAGCAGTACTTC	CASSLGTGSSYEQYF
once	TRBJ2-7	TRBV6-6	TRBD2	TGTGCCAGCAGTCCCCAGACTAGCGGGAGGCCAAGATCCTACGAGCAGTACTTC	CASSPQTSGRPRSYEQYF
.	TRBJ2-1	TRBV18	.	TGTGCCAGCTCACCACATACAGACAATGAGCAGTTCTTC	CASSPHTDNEQFF
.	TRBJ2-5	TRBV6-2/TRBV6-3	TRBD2	TGTGCCAGCAGTTATGGGGGGGTCGGCGAGACCCAGTACTTC	CASSYGGVGETQYF
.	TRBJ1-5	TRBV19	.	TGTGCCAGTAGTATAAGAGATAATCAGCCCCAGCATTTT	CASSIRDNQPQHF
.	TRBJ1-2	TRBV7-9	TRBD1	TGTGCCAGCAGCCTGGCCGGGACAGCTGCTGGCTACACCTTC	CASSLAGTAAGYTF
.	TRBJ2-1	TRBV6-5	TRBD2	TGTGCCAGCAGTTACTCGGCGGGAGGCTCATGGGAGCAGTTCTTC	CASSYSAGGSWEQFF
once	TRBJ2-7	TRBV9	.	TGTGCCAGCAGCGTAGGTTCGGAGGTAAGCTCCTACGAGCAGTACTTC	CASSVGSEVSSYEQYF
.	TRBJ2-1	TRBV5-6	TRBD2	TGTGCCAGCAGCTTGGTAATAGCGGGAGGTCCTGACAATGAGCAGTTCTTC	CASSLVIAGGPDNEQFF
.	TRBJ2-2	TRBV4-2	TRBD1	TGTGCCAGCAGCCAAGATAAGGCAGGGGGAAGGTCAGGTACCGGGGAGCTGTTTTTT	CASSQDKAGGRSGTGELFF
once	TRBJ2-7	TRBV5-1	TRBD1	TGCGCCAGCAGCCAACAAAACAGGGGGGTATACGAGCAGTACTTC	CASSQQNRGVYEQYF
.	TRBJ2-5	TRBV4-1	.	TGCGCCAGCAGCCAAGATTTCGAGGTAGAGACCCAGTACTTC	CASSQDFEVETQYF
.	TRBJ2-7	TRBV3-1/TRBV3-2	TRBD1	TGTGCCAGCAGCCATAGACAGGGGACCTACGAGCAGTACTTC	CASSHRQGTYEQYF
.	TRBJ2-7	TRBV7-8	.	TGTGCCAGCAGCTTAGGGCAGGGGCTTACCTACGAGCAGTACTTC	CASSLGQGLTYEQYF
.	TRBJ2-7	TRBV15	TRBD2	TGTGCCACCAGCCCGACTAGCGGGTCCCACGAGCAGTACTTC	CATSPTSGSHEQYF
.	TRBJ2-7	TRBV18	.	TGTGCCAGCTCATACGGGAGTCAGGCCTACGAGCAGTACTTC	CASSYGSQAYEQYF
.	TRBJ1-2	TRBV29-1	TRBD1	TGCAGCGCGCCAGGGGACAGGGGAGACGGCTACACCTTC	CSAPGDRGDGYTF
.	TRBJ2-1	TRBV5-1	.	TGCGCCAGCAGCTGGGGGCGGGGGTTATACAATGAGCAGTTCTTC	CASSWGRGLYNEQFF
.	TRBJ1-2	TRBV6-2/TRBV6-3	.	TGTGCCAGCAGTTACGGCCCGTATGGCTACACCTTC	CASSYGPYGYTF
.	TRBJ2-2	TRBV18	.	TGTGCCAGCTCACCCAGTCCGAACACCGGGGAGCTGTTTTTT	CASSPSPNTGELFF
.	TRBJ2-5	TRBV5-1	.	TGCGCCAGCAGCGGCCGGGACACGAAGAGTCAAGAGACCCAGTACTTC	CASSGRDTKSQETQYF
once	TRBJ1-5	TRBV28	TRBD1	TGTGCCAGCAGTTCCAGGGACAGCTACAATCAGCCCCAGCATTTT	CASSSRDSYNQPQHF
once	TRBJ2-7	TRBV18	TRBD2	TGTGCCAGCTCACTTGGACTAGAGATCTACGAGCAGTACTTC	CASSLGLEIYEQYF